The clone carrying this TCR beta chain was counted many times. No antigen is known for it. Scientists amplified the TCR beta CDR3 regions from RNA transcripts. The library came from an HTBI-primed first-round RT-PCR and a second-round multiplex PCR. TCRdb reanalysed the multiplex PCR reads using MiXCR and keeps one entry per CDR3 protein. The sample has roughly 610,000 distinct CDR3 sequences, about 20% seen once. Among the hyperthyroidism patients, all were newly diagnosed, aged 18 to 65, with under 2 months' duration. Other autoimmune diseases, uncontrolled infections, pregnancy or lactation led to the exclusion of patients. The data stem from a study of Graves' ophthalmopathy and Graves' hyperthyroidism. Overall study: No treatment had been given when peripheral blood was collected at initial diagnosis.

The CDR3 contains 17 residues. Trimming cost V 4 bases and J 4 bases; bases outside gene matches: 11. CDR1 DFQATT and CDR2 SNEGSKA come from the germline V gene (reference sequence). Broader study findings: Discriminating ophthalmopathy from stable hyperthyroidism, a 13-signature model attained a sensitivity of about 90% and a specificity of around 77%.

The TCR comes from a woman younger than 30 with stable Graves' hyperthyroidism. Some clones in this sample may be carry-over from other donors' samples. Sequencing was performed on peripheral blood. This chain links TRBV20-1 with TRBJ1-6; 9 nucleotides agree with TRBD1. The CDR3 region is CSATDRDRVMYNSPLHF. The CDR3 DNA follows: TGCAGTGCTACAGACCGGGACAGGGTCATGTATAATTCACCCCTCCACTTT.